The T cell receptor (beta chain) under discussion was sequenced for a study of blood T cells in healthy people across ages. Findings and limits, study-wide: Compared with aged donors, long-lived donors showed fewer expanded clones, suggesting selection.

This clonotype has a count of ten or more. No antigen is known for it. J was trimmed by 1 base and V by 5 bases; bases with no gene match: 4. The length of the CDR3 is 15 residues. Sample-barcoded 5' priming and a J-beta primer mix drove a second PCR of roughly 7 to 11 cycles. TCRdb re-analysed the 5' RACE reads in MiXCR, keeping a single row per CDR3 protein. The sample carries approximately 800,000 distinct CDR3 sequences, around 45% recorded once. The clonotype was recovered from an elderly man in good health. Sequencing input: blood. The V and J genes are TRBV12-3 or TRBV12-4 and TRBJ2-7; 11 nucleotides agree with TRBD2. In DNA, the CDR3 is TGTGCCAGCAGTAAGACTAGCGGGACTTCCTACGAGCAGTACTTC. This sequence encodes CASSKTSGTSYEQYF.